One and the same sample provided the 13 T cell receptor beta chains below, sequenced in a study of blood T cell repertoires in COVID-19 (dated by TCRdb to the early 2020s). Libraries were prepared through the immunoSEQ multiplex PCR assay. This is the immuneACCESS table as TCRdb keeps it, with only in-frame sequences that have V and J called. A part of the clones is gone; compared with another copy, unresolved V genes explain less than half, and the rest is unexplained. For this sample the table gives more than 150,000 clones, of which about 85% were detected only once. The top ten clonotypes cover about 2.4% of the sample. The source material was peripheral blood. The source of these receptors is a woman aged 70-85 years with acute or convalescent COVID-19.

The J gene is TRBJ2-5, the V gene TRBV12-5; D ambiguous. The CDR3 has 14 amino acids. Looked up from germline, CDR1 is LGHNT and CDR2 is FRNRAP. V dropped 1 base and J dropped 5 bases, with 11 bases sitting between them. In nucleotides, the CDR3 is TGTGCTAGTGGTTTGGATGCCGCCGGGGAGACCCAGTACTTC. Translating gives CASGLDAAGETQYF.

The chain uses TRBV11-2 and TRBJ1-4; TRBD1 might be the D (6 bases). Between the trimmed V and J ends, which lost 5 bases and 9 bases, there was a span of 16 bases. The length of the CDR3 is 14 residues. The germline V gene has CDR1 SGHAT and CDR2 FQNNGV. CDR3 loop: CASSMGRGGQKLFF. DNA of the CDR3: TGTGCCAGCAGCATGGGCAGGGGCGGGCAAAAACTGTTTTTT.

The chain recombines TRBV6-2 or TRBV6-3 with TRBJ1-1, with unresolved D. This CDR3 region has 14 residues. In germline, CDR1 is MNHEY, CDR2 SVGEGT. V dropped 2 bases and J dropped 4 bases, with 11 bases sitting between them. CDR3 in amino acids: CASSYPRGRTEAFF. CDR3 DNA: TGTGCCAGCAGTTACCCAAGAGGGCGCACTGAAGCTTTCTTT.

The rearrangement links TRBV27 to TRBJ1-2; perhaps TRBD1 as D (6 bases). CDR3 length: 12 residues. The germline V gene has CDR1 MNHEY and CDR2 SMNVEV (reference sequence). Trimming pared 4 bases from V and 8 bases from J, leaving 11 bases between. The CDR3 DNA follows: TGTGCCAGCAGTTCAGGGGCGGGCGGCTACACCTTC. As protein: CASSSGAGGYTF.

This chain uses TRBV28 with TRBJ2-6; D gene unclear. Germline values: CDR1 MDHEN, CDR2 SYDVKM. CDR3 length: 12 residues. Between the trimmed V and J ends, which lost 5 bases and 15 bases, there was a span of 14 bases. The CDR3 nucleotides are TGTGCCAGCAGTCTTCCTTTGACATCCCTGACTTTC. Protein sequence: CASSLPLTSLTF. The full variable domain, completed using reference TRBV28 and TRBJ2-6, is DVKVTQSSRYLVKRTGEKVFLECVQDMDHENMFWYRQDPGLGLRLIYFSYDVKMKEKGDIPEGYSVSREKKERFSLILESASTNQTSMYLCASSLPLTSLTFGAGSRLTVL.

The chain's CDR3 is CAWSPRQGSSYNSPLHF. Written as DNA, the CDR3 is TGTGCCTGGAGTCCGCGACAGGGAAGCTCCTATAATTCACCCCTCCACTTT. The chain carries TRBV30 and TRBJ1-6; 7 bases fit TRBD1. The germline V gene has CDR1 GTSNPN and CDR2 SVGIG (reference sequence). This CDR3 region has 17 residues. The V gene end was trimmed by 2 bases and the J gene end by 0 bases; junction bases not matched to a gene: 7.

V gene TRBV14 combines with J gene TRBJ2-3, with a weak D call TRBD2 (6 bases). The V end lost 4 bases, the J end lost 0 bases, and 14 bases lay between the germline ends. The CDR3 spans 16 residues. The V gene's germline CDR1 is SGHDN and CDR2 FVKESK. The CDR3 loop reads CASSLGGLSSTDTQYF. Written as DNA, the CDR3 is TGTGCCAGCAGCCTCGGGGGATTATCTAGCACAGATACGCAGTATTTT.

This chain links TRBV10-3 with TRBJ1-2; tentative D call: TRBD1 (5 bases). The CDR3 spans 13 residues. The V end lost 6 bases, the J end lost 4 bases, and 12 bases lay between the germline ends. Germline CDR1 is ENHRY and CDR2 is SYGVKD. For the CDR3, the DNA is TGTGCCATCAGCCCGGGGGGGGTCTATGGCTACACCTTC. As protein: CAISPGGVYGYTF.

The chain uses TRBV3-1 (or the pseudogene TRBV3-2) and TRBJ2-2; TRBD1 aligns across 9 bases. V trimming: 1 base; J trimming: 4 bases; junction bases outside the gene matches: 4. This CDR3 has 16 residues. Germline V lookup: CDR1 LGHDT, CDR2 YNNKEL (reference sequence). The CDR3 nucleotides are TGTGCCAGCAGCCAAGGGAGGACAGGGGTCACCGGGGAGCTGTTTTTT. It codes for CASSQGRTGVTGELFF.

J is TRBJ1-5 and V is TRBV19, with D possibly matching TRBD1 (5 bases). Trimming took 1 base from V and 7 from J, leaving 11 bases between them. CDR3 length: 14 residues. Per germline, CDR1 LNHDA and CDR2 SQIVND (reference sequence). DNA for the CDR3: TGTGCCAGTAGTATAGGCCCAGGGTGGCAGCCCCAGCATTTT. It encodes CASSIGPGWQPQHF.

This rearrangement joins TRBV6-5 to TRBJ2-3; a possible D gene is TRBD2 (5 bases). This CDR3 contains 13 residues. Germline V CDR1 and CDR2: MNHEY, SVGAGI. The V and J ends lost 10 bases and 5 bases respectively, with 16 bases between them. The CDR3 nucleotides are TGTGCCACAAATCGACCGGGGAGAGATACGCAGTATTTT. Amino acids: CATNRPGRDTQYF.

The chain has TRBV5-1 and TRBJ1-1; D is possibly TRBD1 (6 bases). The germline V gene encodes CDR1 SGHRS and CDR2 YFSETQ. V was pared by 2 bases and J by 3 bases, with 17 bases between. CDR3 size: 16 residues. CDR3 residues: CASSFHRVNRDTEAFF. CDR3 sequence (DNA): TGCGCCAGCAGCTTCCACAGGGTAAACCGGGACACTGAAGCTTTCTTT. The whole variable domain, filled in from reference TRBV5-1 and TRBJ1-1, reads KAGVTQTPRYLIKTRGQQVTLSCSPISGHRSVSWYQQTPGQGLQFLFEYFSETQRNKGNFPGRFSGRQFSNSRSEMNVSTLELGDSALYLCASSFHRVNRDTEAFFGQGTRLTVV.

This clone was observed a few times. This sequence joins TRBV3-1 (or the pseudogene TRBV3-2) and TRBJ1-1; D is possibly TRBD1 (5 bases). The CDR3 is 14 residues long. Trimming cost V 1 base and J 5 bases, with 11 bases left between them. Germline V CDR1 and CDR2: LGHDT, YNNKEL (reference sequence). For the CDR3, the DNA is TGTGCCAGCAGCCAAGGCAGGGTACGAACTGAAGCTTTCTTT. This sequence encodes CASSQGRVRTEAFF.